Here is one TCR beta chain with its context. The antigen remains undetermined. The sample comes from a study of Ad26.COV2.S vaccination and SARS-CoV-2 variants. General observations from the study: Participants given vaccine showed non-spike TCR breadth similar to that of placebo recipients.

Documented treatment: around 19 received Ad26.COV2.S at low or high dose, single or two shots; 5 received placebo; per-sample allocation not given. It was on day 63 after the first vaccine or placebo injection that samples were taken. Immunization relied on an Ad26 vector, which expressed Wuhan-strain SARS-CoV-2 spike. V lost 2 bases and J lost 10; bases outside the gene matches: 7. The germline gives CDR1 MGHRA, CDR2 YSYEKL. CDR3 length: 14 amino acids. Some clones are missing from TCRdb's copy, which holds only in-frame ones; the method was immunoSEQ multiplex PCR. Of approximately 350,000 clones listed, approximately 83% are singletons.

The TCR was taken from a person aged 18-60 years who received the Ad26.COV2.S COVID-19 vaccine or a placebo. Material: peripheral blood, obtained in a trial of Ad26.COV2.S vaccine versus placebo. V gene TRBV4-1 combines with J gene TRBJ1-4; 7 bases match TRBD1. The CDR3 region is CASSQPGTEGKLFF. CDR3 nucleotides: TGCGCCAGCAGCCAACCCGGGACAGAGGGAAAACTGTTTTTT.